A selection of T cell receptor beta chains follows, all from one sample in a study of blood T cell repertoires in COVID-19. Data came from immunoSEQ multiplex PCR; TCRdb stores just in-frame clones and leaves some out. In the table there are 450,000 or so clones, about 90% of which are singletons. Input material: peripheral blood. The origin of the receptors is a man between 18 and 29 years old with COVID-19, enrolled during active disease. Each CDR3 is given with its conserved first and last residue. The order of the fields is J gene, clone size, D gene, V gene, CDR3 DNA, CDR3 protein. D genes are given only for firm matches. Part of the rows lack a size; the others show once, few, many or a class for expanded clones.

>TRBJ2-7|NA|NA|TRBV2
TGTGCCAGCAGTGATGTGTCGCAGGGGAGCTACGAGCAGTACTTC
CASSDVSQGSYEQYF
>TRBJ1-6|NA|TRBD1|TRBV13
TGTGCCAGCAGCTCCAGGGGGCGTTCACCCCTCCACTTT
CASSSRGRSPLHF
>TRBJ2-1|NA|TRBD2|TRBV2
TGTGCCAGCAGTGAGGCCGGGGGGAAGGGTGAGCAGTTCTTC
CASSEAGGKGEQFF
>TRBJ1-4|NA|TRBD1|TRBV10-2
TGCGCCAGCAGTGATGGGACAGGTGGGGCAAGAGGACTGTTTTTT
CASSDGTGGARGLFF
>TRBJ2-2|NA|TRBD1|TRBV4-1
TGCGCCAGCAGCGTCGACAGGGCTTCTAGGGTCGGGGAGCTGTTTTTT
CASSVDRASRVGELFF
>TRBJ1-2|NA|NA|TRBV28
TGTGCCAGCACCCAAAGGAGGGATGGCTACACCTTC
CASTQRRDGYTF
>TRBJ1-2|NA|NA|TRBV5-1
TGCGCCAGCAGCCCGCGACAGGACCGCTACACCTTC
CASSPRQDRYTF
>TRBJ2-7|NA|NA|TRBV3-1/TRBV3-2
TGTGCCAGCAGCCAAGACGGGGAAACGAGCTGGGAGCAGTACTTC
CASSQDGETSWEQYF
>TRBJ2-7|NA|NA|TRBV10-3
TGTGCCATCAGCCTGGGCGACGAGCAGTACTTC
CAISLGDEQYF
>TRBJ1-4|NA|NA|TRBV5-4
TGTGCCAGCAGCTTGGAAGTCGGGGGTAATGAAAAACTGTTTTTT
CASSLEVGGNEKLFF
>TRBJ2-5|NA|NA|TRBV4-1
TGCGCCAGCAGCCAAGGGTTTCAGACTCAAGAGACCCAGTACTTC
CASSQGFQTQETQYF
>TRBJ1-6|NA|TRBD1|TRBV13
TGTGCCAGCAGCTTAGGGACAGGGAATTACTCACCCCTCCACTTT
CASSLGTGNYSPLHF
>TRBJ2-1|NA|TRBD2|TRBV30
TGTGCCTGGAGTAAAGGTAGCGGGTCATACAATGAGCAGTTCTTC
CAWSKGSGSYNEQFF
>TRBJ2-5|NA|TRBD2|TRBV11-3
TGTGCCAGCAGCTTAGACGCGGGAGGCCCAGAGACCCAGTACTTC
CASSLDAGGPETQYF
>TRBJ2-3|NA|NA|TRBV2
TGTGCCAGCAGTGACTTCCCGGGGAGCACAGATACGCAGTATTTT
CASSDFPGSTDTQYF
>TRBJ2-2|NA|TRBD1|TRBV3-1/TRBV3-2
TGTGCCAGCAGCCGCGCTGATACAGGGGTTAACGGGGAGCTGTTTTTT
CASSRADTGVNGELFF
>TRBJ2-2|once|NA|TRBV5-1
TGCGCCAGCAGTCTGTCCGGGAACACCGGGGAGCTGTTTTTT
CASSLSGNTGELFF
>TRBJ1-1|NA|NA|TRBV12-3/TRBV12-4
TGTGCCGGAGGGGGGGAGATGAACACTGAAGCTTTCTTT
CAGGGEMNTEAFF
>TRBJ2-3|NA|NA|TRBV12-3/TRBV12-4
TGTGCCAGCAGCTGGAGTGGTACAGATACGCAGTATTTT
CASSWSGTDTQYF
>TRBJ2-7|NA|NA|TRBV10-3
TGTGCCTCGTCACAGGGACATTCCCTGTGGGGCTTTTACGAGCAGTACTTC
CASSQGHSLWGFYEQYF
>TRBJ1-6|NA|TRBD1|TRBV14
TGTGCCAGCAGCCCAAAGGACAGGGGGCTTCGCAATTCACCCCTCCACTTT
CASSPKDRGLRNSPLHF
>TRBJ1-6|NA|NA|TRBV28
TGTGCCGGGAGACCGGGCTCCTATAATTCACCCCTCCACTTT
CAGRPGSYNSPLHF
>TRBJ2-3|once|TRBD2|TRBV10-1
TGCGCCAGCAGTGACGGGACTAGCGAGGACACAGATACGCAGTATTTT
CASSDGTSEDTDTQYF
>TRBJ2-3|NA|TRBD1|TRBV4-1
TGCGCCAGCAGCCAACTGCAGACAGGGACCTCTAGCACAGATACGCAGTATTTT
CASSQLQTGTSSTDTQYF
>TRBJ2-7|few|NA|TRBV3-1/TRBV3-2
TGTGCCAGCAGCCACCGGGAAGCGGCCTACGAGCAGTACTTC
CASSHREAAYEQYF
>TRBJ1-1|NA|TRBD1|TRBV12-5
TGTGCTAGTGGTCAACAGGGGTGGACTGAAGCTTTCTTT
CASGQQGWTEAFF
>TRBJ2-3|NA|NA|TRBV18
TGTGCCAGCTCACCGGAGTTAGTGGATACGCAGTATTTT
CASSPELVDTQYF
>TRBJ2-3|NA|TRBD2|TRBV13
TGTGCCAGCAGCCCTTCGACGTGGGTAGCGGGAGAAGGGGATCATACGCAGTATTTT
CASSPSTWVAGEGDHTQYF
>TRBJ2-3|NA|TRBD1|TRBV19
TGTGCCAGTAGCAACAGCCGACAGGGATTGAGGGGCACAGATACGCAGTATTTT
CASSNSRQGLRGTDTQYF
>TRBJ2-3|NA|TRBD2|TRBV6-6
TGTGCCAGCACCCCGGGGGGTAGCGGGAAGACAGATACGCAGTATTTT
CASTPGGSGKTDTQYF
>TRBJ1-2|NA|NA|TRBV1
TGCACCAGCAGCCAAGATTGGGACAGGGGAGGTTGTGGCTACACCTTC
CTSSQDWDRGGCGYTF
>TRBJ1-2|once|NA|TRBV6-5
TGTGCCAGCAGTTACTCGACTCCTCTCAACTATGGCTACACCTTC
CASSYSTPLNYGYTF
>TRBJ1-1|NA|NA|TRBV28
TGTGCCAGCACCTCCGGCGAGGGGAACACTGAAGCTTTCTTT
CASTSGEGNTEAFF
>TRBJ2-2|NA|NA|TRBV7-2
TGTGCCAGCAGTCTCGGGACTTACACCGGGGAGCTGTTTTTT
CASSLGTYTGELFF
>TRBJ2-7|NA|NA|TRBV6-6
TGTGCCAGCAGCCAGACAGGGAGGTCCTACGAGCAGTACTTC
CASSQTGRSYEQYF
>TRBJ2-3|NA|NA|TRBV29-1
TGCAGCGCCTCGGACAAAGCAGATACGCAGTATTTT
CSASDKADTQYF
>TRBJ2-3|NA|TRBD2|TRBV6-4
TGTGCCAGCAGTGACCGCGGGGGGGGCACAGATACGCAGTATTTT
CASSDRGGGTDTQYF
>TRBJ2-1|NA|TRBD2|TRBV2
TGTGCCAGCAGAAGACTAGCGGGGGGGCCTAACAATGAGCAGTTCTTC
CASRRLAGGPNNEQFF
>TRBJ2-7|NA|NA|TRBV27
TGTGCCAGCGGACTAGGGGGTTACTACGAGCAGTACTTC
CASGLGGYYEQYF
>TRBJ1-4|NA|NA|TRBV11-3
TGTGCCAGCAGGGACACCGCAACTAATGAAAAACTGTTTTTT
CASRDTATNEKLFF
>TRBJ2-2|NA|NA|TRBV5-1
TGCGCCAGCAGCTTGGTGATTAGCTCGAACACCGGGGAGCTGTTTTTT
CASSLVISSNTGELFF
>TRBJ2-1|few|NA|TRBV27
TGTGCCAGCAGCCCTCTAACAGGATACAATGAGCAGTTCTTC
CASSPLTGYNEQFF
>TRBJ2-2|once|TRBD2|TRBV19
TGTGCCAGTAAGAGGGGAGGGTTAGCTAACACCGGGGAGCTGTTTTTT
CASKRGGLANTGELFF